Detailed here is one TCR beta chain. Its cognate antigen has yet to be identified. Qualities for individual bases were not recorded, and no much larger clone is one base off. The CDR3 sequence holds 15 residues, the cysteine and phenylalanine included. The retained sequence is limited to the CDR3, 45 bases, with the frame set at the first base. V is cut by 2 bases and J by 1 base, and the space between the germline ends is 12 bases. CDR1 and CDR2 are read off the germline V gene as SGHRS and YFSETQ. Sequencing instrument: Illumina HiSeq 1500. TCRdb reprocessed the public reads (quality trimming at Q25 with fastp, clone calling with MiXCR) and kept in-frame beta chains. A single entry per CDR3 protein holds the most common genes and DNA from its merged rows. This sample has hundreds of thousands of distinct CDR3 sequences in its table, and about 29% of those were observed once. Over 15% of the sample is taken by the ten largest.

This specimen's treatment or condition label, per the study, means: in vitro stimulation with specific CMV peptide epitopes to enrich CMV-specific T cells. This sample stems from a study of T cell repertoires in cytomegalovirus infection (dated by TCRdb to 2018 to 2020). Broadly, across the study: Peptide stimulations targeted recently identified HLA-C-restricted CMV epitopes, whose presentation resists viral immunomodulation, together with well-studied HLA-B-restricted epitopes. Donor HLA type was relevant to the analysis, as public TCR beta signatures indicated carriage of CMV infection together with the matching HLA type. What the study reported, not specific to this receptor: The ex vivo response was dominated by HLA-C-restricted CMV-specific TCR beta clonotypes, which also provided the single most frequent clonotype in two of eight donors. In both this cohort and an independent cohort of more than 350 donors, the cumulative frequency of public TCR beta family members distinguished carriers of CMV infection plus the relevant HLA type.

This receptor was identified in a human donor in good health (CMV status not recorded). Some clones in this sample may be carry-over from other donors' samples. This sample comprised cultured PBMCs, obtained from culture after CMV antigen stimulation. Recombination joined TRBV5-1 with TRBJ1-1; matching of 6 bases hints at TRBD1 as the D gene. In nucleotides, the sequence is TGCGCCAGCAGCTTCCTTGGACAGCCGAACACTGAAGCTTTCTTT. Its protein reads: CASSFLGQPNTEAFF.